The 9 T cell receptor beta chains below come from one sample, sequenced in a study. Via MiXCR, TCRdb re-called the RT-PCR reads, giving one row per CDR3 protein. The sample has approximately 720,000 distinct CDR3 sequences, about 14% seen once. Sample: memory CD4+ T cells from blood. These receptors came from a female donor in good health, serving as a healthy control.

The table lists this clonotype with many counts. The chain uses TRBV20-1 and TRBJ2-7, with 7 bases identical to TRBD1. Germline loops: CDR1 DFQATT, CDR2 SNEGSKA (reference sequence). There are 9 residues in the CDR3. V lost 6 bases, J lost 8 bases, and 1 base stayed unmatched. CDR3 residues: CSAGQQQYF. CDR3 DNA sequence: TGCAGTGCGGGACAGCAGCAGTACTTC.

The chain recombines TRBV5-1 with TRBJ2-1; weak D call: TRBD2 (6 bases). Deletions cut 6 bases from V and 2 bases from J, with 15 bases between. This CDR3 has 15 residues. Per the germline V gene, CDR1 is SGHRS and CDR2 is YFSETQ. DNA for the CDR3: TGCGCCAGCACCCACGGGAGCTTAACCTACAATGAGCAGTTCTTC. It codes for CASTHGSLTYNEQFF.

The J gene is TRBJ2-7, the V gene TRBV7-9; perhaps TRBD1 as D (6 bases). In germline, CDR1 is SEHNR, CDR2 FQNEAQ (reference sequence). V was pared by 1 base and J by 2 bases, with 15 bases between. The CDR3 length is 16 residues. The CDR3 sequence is CASSLVGTPQTYEQYF. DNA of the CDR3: TGTGCCAGCAGCTTAGTCGGGACACCGCAAACCTACGAGCAGTACTTC. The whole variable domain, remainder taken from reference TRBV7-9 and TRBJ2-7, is DTGVSQNPRHKITKRGQNVTFRCDPISEHNRLYWYRQTLGQGPEFLTYFQNEAQLEKSRLLSDRFSAERPKGSFSTLEIQRTEQGDSAMYLCASSLVGTPQTYEQYFGPGTRLTVT.

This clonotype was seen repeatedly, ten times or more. Here the CDR3 reads CSPTDRGGQTQYF. The CDR3 DNA reads TGCAGTCCCACTGACAGGGGCGGACAGACCCAGTACTTC. The chain links TRBV20-1 to TRBJ2-5; 8 nucleotides match TRBD1. CDR1 is DFQATT, CDR2 SNEGSKA, per germline (reference sequence). This CDR3 has 13 amino acids. With V trimmed by 8 bases and J by 6 bases, 11 bases remained unmatched.

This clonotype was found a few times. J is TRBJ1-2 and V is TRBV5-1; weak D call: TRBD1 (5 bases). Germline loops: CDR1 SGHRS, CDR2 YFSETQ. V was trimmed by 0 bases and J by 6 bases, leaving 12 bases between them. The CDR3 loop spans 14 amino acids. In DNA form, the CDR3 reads TGCGCCAGCAGCTTGGCTTCGGGACGGAATGGCTACACCTTC. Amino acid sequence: CASSLASGRNGYTF.

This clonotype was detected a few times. The CDR3 spells CASSLHGETEAFF. CDR3 DNA sequence: TGTGCCAGCAGCTTGCACGGGGAAACTGAAGCTTTCTTT. This chain connects TRBV7-3 to TRBJ1-1, with D hard to call. Between the trimmed V and J ends, which lost 3 bases and 5 bases, there was a span of 10 bases. This CDR3 region has 13 residues. Germline CDR1 is SGHTA and CDR2 is FQGTGA.

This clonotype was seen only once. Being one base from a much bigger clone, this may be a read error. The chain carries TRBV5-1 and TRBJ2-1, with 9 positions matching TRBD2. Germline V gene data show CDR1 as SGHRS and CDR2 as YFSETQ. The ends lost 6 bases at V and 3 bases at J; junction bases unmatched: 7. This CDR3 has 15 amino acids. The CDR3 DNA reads TGCGCCAGCATGGGACTAGCTATTATCTACAATGAGCAGTTCTTC. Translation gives CASMGLAIIYNEQFF.

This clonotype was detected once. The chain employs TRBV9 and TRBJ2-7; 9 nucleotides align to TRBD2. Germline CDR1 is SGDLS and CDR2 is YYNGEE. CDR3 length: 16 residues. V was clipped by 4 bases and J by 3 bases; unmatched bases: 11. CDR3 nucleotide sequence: TGTGCCAGCAGCTCAGGTCAGCTAGCGGGGCTCTACGAGCAGTACTTC. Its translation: CASSSGQLAGLYEQYF.

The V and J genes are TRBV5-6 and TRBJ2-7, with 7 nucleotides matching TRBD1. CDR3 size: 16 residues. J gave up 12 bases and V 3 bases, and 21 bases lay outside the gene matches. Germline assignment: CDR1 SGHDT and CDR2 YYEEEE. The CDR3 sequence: CASSWADRAGTSRVYF. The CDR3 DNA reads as TGTGCCAGCAGCTGGGCCGACAGGGCGGGTACGAGCAGGGTGTACTTC.